The clone carrying this T cell receptor (beta chain) was counted ten times or more. Antigen unknown. The record originates from a study of CD8 T cells in ankylosing spondylitis. General study results and limits: Reports say disease-linked clones showed up significantly more in matched ankylosing spondylitis synovial fluid. One TCR beta motif, made up of roughly eight highly homologous variants, appeared characteristic of ankylosing spondylitis blood.

V was pared by 4 bases and J by 0 bases, with 11 bases between. This CDR3 has 14 residues. From germline, CDR1 is SGHRS and CDR2 YFSETQ. Quantitative 5'-RACE with molecular barcodes produced the TCR beta libraries. Each CDR3 protein gets one entry after TCRdb re-called the 5' RACE reads with MiXCR. The repertoire holds approximately 290,000 distinct CDR3 sequences, with more than 20% as singletons. The sequencing sample was made of blood, either unsorted or a sorted T cell fraction (not recorded which). The chain combines TRBV5-1 with TRBJ2-7; D uncertain. The clonotype originates from a female donor with ankylosing spondylitis or in good health (not recorded which). CDR3 in amino acids: CASSPPQRSYEQYF. CDR3 bases: TGCGCCAGCAGCCCACCCCAGCGCTCCTACGAGCAGTACTTC.